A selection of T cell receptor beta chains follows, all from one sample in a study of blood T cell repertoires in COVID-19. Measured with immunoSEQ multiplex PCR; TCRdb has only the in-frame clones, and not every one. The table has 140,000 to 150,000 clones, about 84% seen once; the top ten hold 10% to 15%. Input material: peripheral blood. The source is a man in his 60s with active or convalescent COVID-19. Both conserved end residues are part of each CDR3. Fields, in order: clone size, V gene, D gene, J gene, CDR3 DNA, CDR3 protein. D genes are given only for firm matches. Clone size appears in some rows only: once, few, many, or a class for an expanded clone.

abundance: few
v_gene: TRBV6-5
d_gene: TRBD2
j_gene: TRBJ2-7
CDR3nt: TGTGCCAGCAGCTGGACTAGCGGGGGATCCTACGAGCAGTACTTC
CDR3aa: CASSWTSGGSYEQYF

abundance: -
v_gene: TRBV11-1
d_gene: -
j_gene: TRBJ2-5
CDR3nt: TGTGCCAGCAGCTTAGAAACAGGGTTGGGAGAGACCCAGTACTTC
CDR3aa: CASSLETGLGETQYF

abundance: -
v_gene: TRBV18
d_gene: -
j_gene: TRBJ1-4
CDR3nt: TGTGCCAGCTCACCCAGGGGTGAAAAACTGTTTTTT
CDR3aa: CASSPRGEKLFF

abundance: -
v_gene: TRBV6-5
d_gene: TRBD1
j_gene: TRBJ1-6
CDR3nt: TGTGCCAGCAGTCTCCTTGACAGGGCTAATTCACCCCTCCACTTT
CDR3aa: CASSLLDRANSPLHF

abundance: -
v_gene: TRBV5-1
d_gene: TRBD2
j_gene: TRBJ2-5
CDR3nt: TGCGCCAGCAGCTTGTGGCTAGCGGGAGAGACCCAGTACTTC
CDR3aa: CASSLWLAGETQYF

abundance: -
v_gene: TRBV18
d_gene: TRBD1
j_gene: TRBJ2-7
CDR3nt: TGTGCCAGCTCACTAGGACAGGGGCCCTACGAGCAGTACTTC
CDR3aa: CASSLGQGPYEQYF

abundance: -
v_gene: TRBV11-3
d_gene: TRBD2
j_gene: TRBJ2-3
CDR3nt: TGTGCCAGCAGCTTAGGAGGGACTACCCGCTTGGATACGCAGTATTTT
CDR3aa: CASSLGGTTRLDTQYF

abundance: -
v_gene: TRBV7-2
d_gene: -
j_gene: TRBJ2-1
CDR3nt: TGTGCCAGCAGCCCCCTTTCCAGCTCCTACAATGAGCAGTTCTTC
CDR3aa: CASSPLSSSYNEQFF

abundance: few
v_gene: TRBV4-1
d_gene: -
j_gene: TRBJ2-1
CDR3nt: TGCGCCAGCAGCCAAGGGACTTACAATGAGCAGTTCTTC
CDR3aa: CASSQGTYNEQFF

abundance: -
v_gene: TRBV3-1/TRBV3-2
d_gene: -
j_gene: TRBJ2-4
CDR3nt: TGTGCCAGCAGCCAAGATAAGGGGTCTTATCGGATTCAGTACTTC
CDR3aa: CASSQDKGSYRIQYF

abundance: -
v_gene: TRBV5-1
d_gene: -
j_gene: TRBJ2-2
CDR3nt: TGCGCCAGCAGCTCGCGGAAAATTACCGGGGAGCTGTTTTTT
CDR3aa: CASSSRKITGELFF